This is a list of T cell receptor beta chains from one sample in a study of T cells expressing NK-cell markers. TCRdb reanalyzed the 5' RACE reads, giving one entry per CDR3 protein sequence and no DNA. Its table lists 300,000 to 500,000 distinct CDR3 sequences. The specimen was blood T cells: a sorted CD56 or NKG2C T cell subset, CD4+ or CD8+ T cells, or bulk PBMC T cells (not recorded which). All receptors derive from a woman aged 50 to 60 in good health. The CDR3 runs from the conserved cysteine through the conserved F or W.

v_call: TRBV5-1
j_call: TRBJ2-5
cdr3_aa: CASSSSGTGVETQYF

v_call: TRBV6-5
j_call: TRBJ2-2
cdr3_aa: CASSFASGRSGELFF

v_call: TRBV5-1
j_call: TRBJ2-1
cdr3_aa: CASSSGQGAYSYNEQFF

v_call: TRBV7-8
j_call: TRBJ1-6
cdr3_aa: CASSLDPWGDSPLHF

v_call: TRBV21-1
j_call: TRBJ2-7
cdr3_aa: CASSTRTSGPTYEQYF

v_call: TRBV9
j_call: TRBJ1-6
cdr3_aa: CASSVRGGTNSPLHF

v_call: TRBV6-2/TRBV6-3
j_call: TRBJ2-1
cdr3_aa: CAITPKGLARGNEQFF

v_call: TRBV2
j_call: TRBJ2-1
cdr3_aa: CASSALAGDYNEQFF

v_call: TRBV5-1
j_call: TRBJ2-1
cdr3_aa: CASSLDPRSVGYNEQFF

v_call: TRBV6-1
j_call: TRBJ2-1
cdr3_aa: CAEGPRWGGHNEQFF

v_call: TRBV6-5
j_call: TRBJ2-1
cdr3_aa: CASSSRGREQFF

v_call: TRBV20-1
j_call: TRBJ2-1
cdr3_aa: CSARDVRDYNEQFF

v_call: TRBV6-2/TRBV6-3
j_call: TRBJ2-2
cdr3_aa: CASSFPSRNTGELFF

v_call: TRBV20-1
j_call: TRBJ2-7
cdr3_aa: CSARRAGAEQYF

v_call: TRBV29-1
j_call: TRBJ1-1
cdr3_aa: CSVEVGGETEAFF

v_call: TRBV4-1
j_call: TRBJ1-2
cdr3_aa: CASSQAGQAGGYTF

v_call: TRBV29-1
j_call: TRBJ2-1
cdr3_aa: CSVSPGLGNNEQFF

v_call: TRBV29-1
j_call: TRBJ2-5
cdr3_aa: CSSGAQETQYF

v_call: TRBV3-1
j_call: TRBJ2-3
cdr3_aa: CASSQTGTSSKQYF

v_call: TRBV5-6
j_call: TRBJ2-5
cdr3_aa: CASSLAGPQETQYF

v_call: TRBV28
j_call: TRBJ2-5
cdr3_aa: CASSPPGGGPLETQYF

v_call: TRBV6-5
j_call: TRBJ1-4
cdr3_aa: CASTIQGLKEKLFF

v_call: TRBV14
j_call: TRBJ2-2
cdr3_aa: CASSQDPPSQGTGELFF

v_call: TRBV5-1
j_call: TRBJ2-3
cdr3_aa: CASSLARGVGTDTQYF